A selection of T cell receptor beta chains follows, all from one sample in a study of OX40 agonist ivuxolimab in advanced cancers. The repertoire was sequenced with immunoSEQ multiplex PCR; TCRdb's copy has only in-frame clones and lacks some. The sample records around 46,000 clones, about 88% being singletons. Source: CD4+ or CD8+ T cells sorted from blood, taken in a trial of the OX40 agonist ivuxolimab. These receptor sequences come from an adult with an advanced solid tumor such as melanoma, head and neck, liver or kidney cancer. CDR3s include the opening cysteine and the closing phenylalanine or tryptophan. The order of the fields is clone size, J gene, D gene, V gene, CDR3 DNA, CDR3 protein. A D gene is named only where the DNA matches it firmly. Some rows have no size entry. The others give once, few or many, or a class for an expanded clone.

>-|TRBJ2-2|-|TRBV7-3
TGTGCCAGCAGCCCAGGGTGGGGTACGAACACCGGGGAGCTGTTTTTT
CASSPGWGTNTGELFF
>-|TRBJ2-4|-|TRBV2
TGTGCCAGCAGTGAGGGGGCCAAAAACATTCAGTACTTC
CASSEGAKNIQYF
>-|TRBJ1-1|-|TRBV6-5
TGTGCCAGCAGTTACTCGAGGGGGGGCACTGAAGCTTTCTTT
CASSYSRGGTEAFF
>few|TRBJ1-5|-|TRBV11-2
TGTGCCAGCAGTTGGCGTGATCAGCCCCAGCATTTT
CASSWRDQPQHF
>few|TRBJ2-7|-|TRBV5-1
TGCGCCAGCAGACTGCTACAGGGAACCTACGAGCAGTACTTC
CASRLLQGTYEQYF
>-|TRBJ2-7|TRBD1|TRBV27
TGTGCCAGCAGTTTTCCGGGACAGGGTATCGACGAGCAGTACTTC
CASSFPGQGIDEQYF
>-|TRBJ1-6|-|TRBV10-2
TGCGCCAGCAGTGAGTACGGGGGAGGAAGGGATTCACCCCTCCACTTT
CASSEYGGGRDSPLHF
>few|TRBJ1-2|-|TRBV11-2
TGTGCCAGCAGCCCTTCATGGCAGCTACTTAACTATGGCTACACCTTC
CASSPSWQLLNYGYTF
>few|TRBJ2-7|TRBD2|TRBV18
TGTGCCAGCTCACCCCTCCCACCGGGACTAGCGGGGAAAGAGCAGTACTTC
CASSPLPPGLAGKEQYF
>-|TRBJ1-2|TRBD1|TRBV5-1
TGCGCCAGCAGGGTAGGGGGCGACTATGGCTACACCTTC
CASRVGGDYGYTF
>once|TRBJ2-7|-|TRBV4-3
TGCGCCAGCAGCCAAGAGAGAGACAGGATCTACGAGCAGTACTTC
CASSQERDRIYEQYF
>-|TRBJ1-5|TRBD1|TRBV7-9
TGTGCCAGCAGCTTCGCCAGGGGGTCTCCCCAGCATTTT
CASSFARGSPQHF
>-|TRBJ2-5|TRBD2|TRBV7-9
TGTGCCAGCAGCTTACCTAGCGGGGGGGCCGGTGAGACCCAGTACTTC
CASSLPSGGAGETQYF